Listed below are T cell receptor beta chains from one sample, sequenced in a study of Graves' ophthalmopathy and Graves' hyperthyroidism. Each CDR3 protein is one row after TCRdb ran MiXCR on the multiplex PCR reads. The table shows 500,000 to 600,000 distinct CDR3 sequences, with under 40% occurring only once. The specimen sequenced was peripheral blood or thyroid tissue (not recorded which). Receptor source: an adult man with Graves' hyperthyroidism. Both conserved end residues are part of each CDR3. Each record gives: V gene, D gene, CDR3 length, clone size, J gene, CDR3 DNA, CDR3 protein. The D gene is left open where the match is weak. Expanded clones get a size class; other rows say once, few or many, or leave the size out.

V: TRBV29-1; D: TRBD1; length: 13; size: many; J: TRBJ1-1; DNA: TGCAGCGTCCCCGGGACAGGGACCGCTGAAGCTTTCTTT; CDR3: CSVPGTGTAEAFF
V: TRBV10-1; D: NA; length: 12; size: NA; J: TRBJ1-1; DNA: TGCGCCAGCACCTCCCGGGGCACTGAAGCTTTCTTT; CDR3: CASTSRGTEAFF
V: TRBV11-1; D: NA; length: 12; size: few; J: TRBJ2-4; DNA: TGTGCCAGCAGCTTACTGGGAAACATTCAGTACTTC; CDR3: CASSLLGNIQYF
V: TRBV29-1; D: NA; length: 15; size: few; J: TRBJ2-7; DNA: TGCAGCGTTGAAAAGACCCGGGACCTGAACTACGAGCAGTACTTC; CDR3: CSVEKTRDLNYEQYF
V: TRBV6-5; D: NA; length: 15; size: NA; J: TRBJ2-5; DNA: TGTGCCAGCAGTTACTTCGGCAGGGAACGGGAGACCCAGTACTTC; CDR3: CASSYFGRERETQYF
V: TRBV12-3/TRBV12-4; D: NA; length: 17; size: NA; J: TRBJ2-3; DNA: TGTGCCAGCAGTGAATTAATCGCGGGGCCCGGCACAGATACGCAGTATTTT; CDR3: CASSELIAGPGTDTQYF
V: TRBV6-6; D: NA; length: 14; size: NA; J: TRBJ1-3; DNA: TGTGCCAGCAATGGAAAGGGCGCTGGAAACACCATATATTTT; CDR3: CASNGKGAGNTIYF
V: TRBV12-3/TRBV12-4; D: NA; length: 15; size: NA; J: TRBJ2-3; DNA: TGTGCCAGCAGTTCCCTAGGGCGAGGCACAGATACGCAGTATTTT; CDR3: CASSSLGRGTDTQYF
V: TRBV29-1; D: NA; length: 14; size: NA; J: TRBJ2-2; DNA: TGCAGCGCTGCAACGAACATGAACACCGGGGAGCTGTTTTTT; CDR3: CSAATNMNTGELFF
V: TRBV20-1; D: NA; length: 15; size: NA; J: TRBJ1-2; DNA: TGCAGTGCTAGAGATAGGCTGGGACCAGGACTAGGCTACACCTTC; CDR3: CSARDRLGPGLGYTF
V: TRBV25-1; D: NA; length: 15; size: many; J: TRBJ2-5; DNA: TGTGCCAGCAGTGACGGGCTAGGAAGTAAAGAGACCCAGTACTTC; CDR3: CASSDGLGSKETQYF
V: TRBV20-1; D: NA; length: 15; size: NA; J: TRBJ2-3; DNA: TGCAGTGCGCGGTACCAGGGAAAAGGCACAGATACGCAGTATTTT; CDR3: CSARYQGKGTDTQYF
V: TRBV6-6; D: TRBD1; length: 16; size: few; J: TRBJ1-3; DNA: TGTGCCAGCAGTTACTCGTCAGGGGGCGTTGGAAACACCATATATTTT; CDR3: CASSYSSGGVGNTIYF
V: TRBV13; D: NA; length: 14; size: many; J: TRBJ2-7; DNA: TGTGCCAGCAGGAAGGGCAGAGAACCCTACGAGCAGTACTTC; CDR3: CASRKGREPYEQYF
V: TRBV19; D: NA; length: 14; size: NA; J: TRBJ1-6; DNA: TGTGCCAGTAGTACAGGGACGGGGCCGGCGGCCCTCCACTTT; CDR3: CASSTGTGPAALHF
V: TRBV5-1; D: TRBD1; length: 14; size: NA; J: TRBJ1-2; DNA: TGTGCCAGCAGCTCAAGGGACAGAGCCTATGGCTACACCTTC; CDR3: CASSSRDRAYGYTF
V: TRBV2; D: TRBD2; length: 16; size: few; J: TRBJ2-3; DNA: TGTGCCAGCAGTCTCCGCGGGGGGGCGGACACAGATACGCAGTATTTT; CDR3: CASSLRGGADTDTQYF
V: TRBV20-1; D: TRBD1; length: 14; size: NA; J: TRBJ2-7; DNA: TGCAGTGCTAGACGGGACAGAGATCTCTACGAGCAGTACTTC; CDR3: CSARRDRDLYEQYF
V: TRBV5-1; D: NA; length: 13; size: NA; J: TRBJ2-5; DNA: TGCGCCAGCAGCCACGCCCGAGGAGAGACCCAGTACTTC; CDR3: CASSHARGETQYF
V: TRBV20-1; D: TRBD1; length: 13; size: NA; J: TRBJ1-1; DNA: TGCAGTGCAACGGGACAGGGGGCTGGCGAAGCTTTCTTT; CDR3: CSATGQGAGEAFF
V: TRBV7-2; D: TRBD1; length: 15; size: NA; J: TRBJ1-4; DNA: TGTGCCAGCAGCTTAGGAGGGACAGGGCTTGAAAAACTGTTTTTT; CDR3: CASSLGGTGLEKLFF
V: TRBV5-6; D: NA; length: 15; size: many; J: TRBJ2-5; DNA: TGTGCCAGCAGCTTGATCGGCAGGGGAGTTGAGACCCAGTACTTC; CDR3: CASSLIGRGVETQYF
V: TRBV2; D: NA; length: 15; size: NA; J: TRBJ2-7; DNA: TGTGCCGGCAGGAGGAGGGATTTGGTAGCCTACGAGCAGTACTTC; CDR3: CAGRRRDLVAYEQYF
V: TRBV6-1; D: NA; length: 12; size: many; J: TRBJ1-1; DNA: TGTGCCAGCAGAAGGTCGAACACTGAAGCTTTCTTT; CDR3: CASRRSNTEAFF
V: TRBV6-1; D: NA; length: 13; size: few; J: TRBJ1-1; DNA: TGTGCCAGCAGTGAAGCGGGACGGTTTGAAGCTTTCTTT; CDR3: CASSEAGRFEAFF
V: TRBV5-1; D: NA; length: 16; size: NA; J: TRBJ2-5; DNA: TGCGCCAGCAGCCTTGGACGGCAGGGTGTGGGAGAGACCCAGTACTTC; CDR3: CASSLGRQGVGETQYF
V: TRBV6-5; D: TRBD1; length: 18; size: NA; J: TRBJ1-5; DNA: TGTGCCAGCAGTTACTCTCGTCCGGGGACAGGCATCAATCAGCCCCAGCATTTT; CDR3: CASSYSRPGTGINQPQHF